This T cell receptor beta chain originates from a study of blood T cell repertoires in COVID-19. Study information: There were acute and convalescent COVID-19 samples, and they came from the United States, Italy and Spain.

V shed 1 base and J shed 7 bases, with 14 bases lying between them. CDR1 SNHLY and CDR2 FYNNEI come from the germline V gene. This CDR3 has 15 amino acids. The assay was immunoSEQ multiplex PCR, and TCRdb's table has in-frame clones only and misses some. Of about 500,000 clones listed, about 90% are singletons. The origin of this receptor is a woman aged 18-35 years who had recovered from COVID-19. The specimen was PBMCs or T cells enriched from blood (not recorded which). The chain has TRBV2 and TRBJ1-5, with a possible D match to TRBD1 (5 bases). CDR3 in DNA: TGTGCCAGCAGTGAAGTGGGACTGTCGGAGCAGCCCCAGCATTTT. It translates to CASSEVGLSEQPQHF.